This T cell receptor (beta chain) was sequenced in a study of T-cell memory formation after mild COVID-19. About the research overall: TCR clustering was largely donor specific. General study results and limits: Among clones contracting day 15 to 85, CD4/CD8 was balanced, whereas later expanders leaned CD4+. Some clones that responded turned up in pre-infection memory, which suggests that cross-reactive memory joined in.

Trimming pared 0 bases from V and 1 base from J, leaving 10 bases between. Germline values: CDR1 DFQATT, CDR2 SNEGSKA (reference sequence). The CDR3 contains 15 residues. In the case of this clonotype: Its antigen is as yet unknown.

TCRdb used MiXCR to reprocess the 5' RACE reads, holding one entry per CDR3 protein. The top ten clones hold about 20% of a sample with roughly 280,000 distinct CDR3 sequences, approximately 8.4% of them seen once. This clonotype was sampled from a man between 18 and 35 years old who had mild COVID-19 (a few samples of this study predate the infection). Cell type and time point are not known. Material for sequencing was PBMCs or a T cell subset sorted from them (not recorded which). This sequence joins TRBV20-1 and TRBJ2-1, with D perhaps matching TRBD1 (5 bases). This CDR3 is CSARDLQDSYNEQFF. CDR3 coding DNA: TGCAGTGCTAGAGACCTACAGGATTCCTACAATGAGCAGTTCTTC.